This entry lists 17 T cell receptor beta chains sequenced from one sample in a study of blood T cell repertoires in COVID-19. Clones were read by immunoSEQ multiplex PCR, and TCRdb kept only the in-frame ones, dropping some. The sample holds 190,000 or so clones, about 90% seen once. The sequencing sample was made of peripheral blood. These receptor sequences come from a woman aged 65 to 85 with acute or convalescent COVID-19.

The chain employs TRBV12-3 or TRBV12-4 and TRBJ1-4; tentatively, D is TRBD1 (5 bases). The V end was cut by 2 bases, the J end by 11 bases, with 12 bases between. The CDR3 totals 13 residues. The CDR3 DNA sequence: TGTGCCAGCAGTTTATCGGGGGGATCCAAACTGTTTTTT. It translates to CASSLSGGSKLFF.

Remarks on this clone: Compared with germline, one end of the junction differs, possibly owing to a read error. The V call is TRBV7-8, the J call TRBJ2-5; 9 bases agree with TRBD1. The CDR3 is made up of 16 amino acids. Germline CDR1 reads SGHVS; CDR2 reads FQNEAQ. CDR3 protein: CVSSLDDRGGQETQYF. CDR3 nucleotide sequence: TGTGTCAGCAGCTTAGATGACAGGGGGGGTCAAGAGACCCAGTACTTC.

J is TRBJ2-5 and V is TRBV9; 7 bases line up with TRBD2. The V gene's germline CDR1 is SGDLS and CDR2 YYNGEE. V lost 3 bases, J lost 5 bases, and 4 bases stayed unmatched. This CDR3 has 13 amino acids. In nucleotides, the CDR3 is TGTGCCAGCAGCGACGGACTAGGCGAGACCCAGTACTTC. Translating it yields CASSDGLGETQYF.

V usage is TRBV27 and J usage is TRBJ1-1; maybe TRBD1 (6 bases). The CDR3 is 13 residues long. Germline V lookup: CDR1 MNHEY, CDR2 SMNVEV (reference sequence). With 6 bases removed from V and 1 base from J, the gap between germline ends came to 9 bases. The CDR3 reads CASSYRENTEAFF. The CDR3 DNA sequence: TGTGCCAGCAGCTACAGGGAGAACACTGAAGCTTTCTTT.

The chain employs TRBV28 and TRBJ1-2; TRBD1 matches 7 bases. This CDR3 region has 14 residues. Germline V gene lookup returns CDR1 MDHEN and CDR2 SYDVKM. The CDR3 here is CLTTRTDRVGGYTF. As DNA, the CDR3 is TGTCTCACTACGAGAACCGACAGGGTAGGTGGCTACACCTTC.

Written as DNA, the CDR3 is TGCGCCAGCACTATAGGGGTCACCGGGGAGCTGTTTTTT. Translated, it gives CASTIGVTGELFF. The V call is TRBV5-1, the J call TRBJ2-2; possibly TRBD1 for D (5 bases). Germline lookup yields CDR1 SGHRS and CDR2 YFSETQ. The CDR3 length is 13 residues. V was trimmed by 6 bases and J by 4 bases, leaving 10 bases between them.

The CDR3 nucleotides are TGTGCCAGCTCACCTTTCGGGGGGGGATACAATGAGCAGTTCTTC. Its protein is CASSPFGGGYNEQFF. This rearrangement joins TRBV18 to TRBJ2-1, with 8 bases lining up with TRBD2. The CDR3 consists of 15 residues. Germline-derived CDR1 and CDR2 are KGHSH and LQKENI. V lost 3 bases to trimming and J lost 4 bases; unmatched junction nucleotides: 5. Supplemented by reference TRBV18 and TRBJ2-1, the full variable domain reads NAGVMQNPRHLVRRRGQEARLRCSPMKGHSHVYWYRQLPEEGLKFMVYLQKENIIDESGMPKERFSAEFPKEGPSILRIQQVVRGDSAAYFCASSPFGGGYNEQFFGPGTRLTVL.

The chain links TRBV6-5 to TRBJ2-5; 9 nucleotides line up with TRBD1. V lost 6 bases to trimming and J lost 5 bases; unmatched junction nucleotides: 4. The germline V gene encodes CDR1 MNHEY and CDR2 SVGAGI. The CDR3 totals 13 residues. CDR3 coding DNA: TGTGCCAGCAGAACAGGGGGCAGCGAGACCCAGTACTTC. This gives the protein CASRTGGSETQYF.

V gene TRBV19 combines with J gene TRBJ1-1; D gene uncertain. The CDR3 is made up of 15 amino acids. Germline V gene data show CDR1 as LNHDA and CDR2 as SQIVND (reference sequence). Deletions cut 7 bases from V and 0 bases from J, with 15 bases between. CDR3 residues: CASIKAGRVNTEAFF. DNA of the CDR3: TGTGCCAGTATCAAAGCGGGCAGAGTGAACACTGAAGCTTTCTTT. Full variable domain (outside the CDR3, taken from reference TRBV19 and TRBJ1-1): DGGITQSPKYLFRKEGQNVTLSCEQNLNHDAMYWYRQDPGQGLRLIYYSQIVNDFQKGDIAEGYSVSREKKESFPLTVTSAQKNPTAFYLCASIKAGRVNTEAFFGQGTRLTVV.

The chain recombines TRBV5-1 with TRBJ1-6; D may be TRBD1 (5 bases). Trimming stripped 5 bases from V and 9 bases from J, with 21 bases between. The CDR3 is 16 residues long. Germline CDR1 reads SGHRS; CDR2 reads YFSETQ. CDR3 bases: TGCGCCAGCAGACCATCCGTGGCAGGGAAAGGTTCACCCCTCCACTTT. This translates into CASRPSVAGKGSPLHF.

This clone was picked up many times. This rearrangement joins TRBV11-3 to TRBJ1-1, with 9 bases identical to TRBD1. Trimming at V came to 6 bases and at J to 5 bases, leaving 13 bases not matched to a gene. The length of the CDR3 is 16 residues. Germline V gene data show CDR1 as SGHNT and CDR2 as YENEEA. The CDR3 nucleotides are TGTGCCAGCAGGAACTCTATGGACAGGGGTACAACTGAAGCTTTCTTT. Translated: CASRNSMDRGTTEAFF. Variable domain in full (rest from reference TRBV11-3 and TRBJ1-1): EAGVVQSPRYKIIEKKQPVAFWCNPISGHNTLYWYLQNLGQGPELLIRYENEEAVDDSQLPKDRFSAERLKGVDSTLKIQPAELGDSAVYLCASRNSMDRGTTEAFFGQGTRLTVV.

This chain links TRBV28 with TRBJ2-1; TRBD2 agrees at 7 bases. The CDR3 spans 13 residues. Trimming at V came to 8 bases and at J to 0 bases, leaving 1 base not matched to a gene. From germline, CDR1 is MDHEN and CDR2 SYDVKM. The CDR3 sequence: CASREVSYNEQFF. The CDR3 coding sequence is TGTGCCAGCCGGGAGGTCTCCTACAATGAGCAGTTCTTC.

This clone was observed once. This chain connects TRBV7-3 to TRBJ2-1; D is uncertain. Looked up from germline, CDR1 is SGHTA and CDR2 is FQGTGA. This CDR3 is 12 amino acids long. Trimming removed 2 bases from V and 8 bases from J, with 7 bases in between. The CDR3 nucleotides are TGTGCCAGCAGCTTATTCCGGGATGAGCAGTTCTTC. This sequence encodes CASSLFRDEQFF.

The chain's CDR3 is CASSQRGPSTDTQYF. The CDR3 DNA is TGTGCCAGCAGCCAACGAGGTCCTAGCACAGATACGCAGTATTTT. This chain connects TRBV14 to TRBJ2-3; D gene uncertain. CDR1 is SGHDN and CDR2 is FVKESK in the germline V gene. The V and J ends lost 2 bases and 0 bases respectively, with 9 bases between them. The CDR3 is made up of 15 amino acids. The full variable domain, in which reference TRBV14 and TRBJ2-3 provide the parts outside the CDR3, is EAGVTQFPSHSVIEKGQTVTLRCDPISGHDNLYWYRRVMGKEIKFLLHFVKESKQDESGMPNNRFLAERTGGTYSTLKVQPAELEDSGVYFCASSQRGPSTDTQYFGPGTRLTVL.

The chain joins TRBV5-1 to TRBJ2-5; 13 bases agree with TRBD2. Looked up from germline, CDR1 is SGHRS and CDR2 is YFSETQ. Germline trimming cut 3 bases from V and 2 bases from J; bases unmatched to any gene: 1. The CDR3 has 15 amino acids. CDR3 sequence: CASSSGLAGQETQYF. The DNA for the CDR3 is TGCGCCAGCAGCTCGGGACTAGCGGGACAAGAGACCCAGTACTTC.

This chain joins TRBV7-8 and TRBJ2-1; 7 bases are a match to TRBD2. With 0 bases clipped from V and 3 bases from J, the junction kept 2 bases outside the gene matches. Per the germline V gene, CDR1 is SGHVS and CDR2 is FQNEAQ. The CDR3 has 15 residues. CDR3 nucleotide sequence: TGTGCCAGCAGCTTAGCAGGGAGGGGCTACAATGAGCAGTTCTTC. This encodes CASSLAGRGYNEQFF.

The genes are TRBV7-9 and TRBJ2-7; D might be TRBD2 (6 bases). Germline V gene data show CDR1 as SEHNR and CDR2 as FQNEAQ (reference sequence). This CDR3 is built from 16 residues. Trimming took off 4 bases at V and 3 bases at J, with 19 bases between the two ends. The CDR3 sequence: CASSSEPPGGLYEQYF. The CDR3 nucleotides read TGTGCCAGCAGCTCCGAACCCCCCGGGGGACTCTACGAGCAGTACTTC.